Below are 20 T cell receptor beta chains sequenced from a single sample in a study of T cells in tumors and immune-related adverse events. Only in-frame clones appear in the TCRdb table, and some are missing; sequencing was by immunoSEQ multiplex PCR. The data hold fewer than 25,000 clones, with 75% to 95% observed a single time. The material sequenced was lymph node tissue, taken from a patient treated with anti-PD-1 therapy. Receptors originate from a female donor with metastatic renal cell carcinoma.

This chain joins TRBV18 and TRBJ2-4; D uncertain. Trimming took 0 bases from V and 5 from J, leaving 5 bases between them. Germline values: CDR1 KGHSH, CDR2 LQKENI. The CDR3 is made up of 13 amino acids. DNA of the CDR3: TGTGCCAGCTCACCACCGTCAGAAAACATTCAGTACTTC. Amino acid sequence: CASSPPSENIQYF.

The V call is TRBV6-1, the J call TRBJ1-5; TRBD1 is a possible D gene (5 bases). Germline-derived CDR1 and CDR2 are MNHNS and SASEGT. CDR3 length: 14 amino acids. V lost 5 bases and J lost 5, with 13 bases in between. CDR3 nucleotides: TGTGCCAGCAGTAGCTGGGGGTTACATCAGCCCCAGCATTTT. Amino acids: CASSSWGLHQPQHF.

V is TRBV9 and J is TRBJ2-2, with TRBD1 identical over 10 bases. From germline, CDR1 is SGDLS and CDR2 YYNGEE. J gave up 7 bases and V 4 bases, and 13 bases lay outside the gene matches. The length of the CDR3 is 17 residues. This chain's CDR3 is CASSPGEGQGLNGELFF. Here the CDR3 DNA reads TGTGCCAGCAGCCCAGGGGAGGGACAGGGGCTTAACGGGGAGCTGTTTTTT.

The J gene is TRBJ2-1, the V gene TRBV27, with 8 bases aligning to TRBD2. The CDR3 loop spans 17 amino acids. Germline V gives CDR1 MNHEY, CDR2 SMNVEV (reference sequence). The V gene end was trimmed by 4 bases and the J gene end by 4 bases; junction bases not matched to a gene: 12. CDR3 region: CASSSPFGGGPYNEQFF. The CDR3 DNA reads TGTGCCAGCAGTTCGCCGTTTGGCGGGGGGCCATACAATGAGCAGTTCTTC.

This rearrangement joins TRBV10-2 to TRBJ1-3; the D is unclear. V dropped 3 bases and J dropped 2 bases, with 11 bases sitting between them. Germline V gene data show CDR1 as WSHSY and CDR2 as SAAADI. The CDR3 loop spans 15 amino acids. The CDR3, as DNA: TGCGCCAGCAGTGACCCGGAGGCCACTGGAAACACCATATATTTT. Its protein product is CASSDPEATGNTIYF.

This sequence joins TRBV7-2 and TRBJ1-1; D gene ambiguous. This CDR3 spans 14 amino acids. Germline CDR1 SGHTA, CDR2 FQGNSA. With 0 bases removed from V and 5 bases from J, the gap between germline ends came to 10 bases. CDR3 amino acids: CASSLALGRTEAFF. CDR3 nucleotides: TGTGCCAGCAGCTTAGCGCTTGGGAGAACTGAAGCTTTCTTT.

CDR3 sequence (DNA): TGTGCCATCAGTGATCCGGCCTTTTCGTGGGGAAACTATGGCTACACCTTC. Protein product: CAISDPAFSWGNYGYTF. The J gene is TRBJ1-2, the V gene TRBV10-3; the D is unclear. The CDR3 runs to 17 residues. Deletions cut 3 bases from V and 2 bases from J, with 19 bases between. Germline assignment: CDR1 ENHRY and CDR2 SYGVKD.

J is TRBJ2-3 and V is TRBV9, with 9 bases that match TRBD2. Losses at the gene ends were 0 bases for V and 2 bases for J; bases not matched to a gene: 4. The germline CDR1 and CDR2 sequences are SGDLS and YYNGEE. This CDR3 has 16 residues. The CDR3 here is CASSVELAGITDTQYF. Written as DNA, the CDR3 is TGTGCCAGCAGCGTAGAACTAGCGGGCATCACAGATACGCAGTATTTT.

There are a few counts of this clone. V and J are TRBV21-1 and TRBJ2-7; TRBD2, the table's D call, was not compared with the DNA. TRBV21-1 has pseudogene status. This CDR3 is 18 amino acids long. For the CDR3, the DNA is TGTGCCAGCAGCAAGATAGGACTAGCGGGATTAGCCTTCGACGAGCAGTACTTC. This gives the protein CASSKIGLAGLAFDEQYF.

This clone was found once. CDR3 in amino acids: CSVDRAGNEQFF. CDR3 bases: TGCAGCGTTGATCGCGCGGGAAATGAGCAGTTCTTC. The chain employs TRBV29-1 and TRBJ2-1; D is perhaps TRBD2 (6 bases). Germline V gene data show CDR1 as SQVTM and CDR2 as ANQGSEA. The CDR3 sequence is 12 residues long. V dropped 3 bases and J dropped 7 bases, with 10 bases sitting between them.

The V gene is TRBV27, the J gene TRBJ2-3; 7 bases line up with TRBD1. Germline CDR1 and CDR2: MNHEY and SMNVEV (reference sequence). The CDR3 spans 14 residues. With V trimmed by 4 bases and J by 6 bases, 7 bases remained unmatched. CDR3 sequence reads: CASSSNRGPDTQYF. As DNA, the CDR3 is TGTGCCAGCAGTTCTAACAGGGGTCCGGATACGCAGTATTTT.

This chain links TRBV14 with TRBJ1-2, with D hard to call. The V gene's germline CDR1 is SGHDN and CDR2 FVKESK. V was pared by 1 base and J by 4 bases, with 13 bases between. CDR3 length: 15 amino acids. CDR3 in amino acids: CASSQVGTDLYGYTF. As DNA, the CDR3 is TGTGCCAGCAGCCAAGTCGGTACGGACCTCTATGGCTACACCTTC. The variable domain in full, completed from reference TRBV14 and TRBJ1-2, reads EAGVTQFPSHSVIEKGQTVTLRCDPISGHDNLYWYRRVMGKEIKFLLHFVKESKQDESGMPNNRFLAERTGGTYSTLKVQPAELEDSGVYFCASSQVGTDLYGYTFGSGTRLTVV.

The chain joins TRBV2 to TRBJ1-5, with D possibly TRBD1 on 6 matching bases. This CDR3 region has 14 residues. V shed 5 bases and J shed 4 bases, with 12 bases lying between them. Looked up from germline, CDR1 is SNHLY and CDR2 is FYNNEI. This chain's CDR3 is CASSSQGMNQPQHF. The CDR3 coding sequence is TGTGCCAGCAGTTCACAGGGTATGAATCAGCCCCAGCATTTT.

This chain connects TRBV6-1 to TRBJ1-4, with a weak D call TRBD1 (5 bases). CDR1 is MNHNS and CDR2 is SASEGT in the germline V gene. This CDR3 comprises 13 residues. The V and J ends lost 1 base and 13 bases respectively, with 13 bases between them. CDR3 residues: CASSEERGRVLFF. DNA for the CDR3: TGTGCCAGCAGTGAAGAGAGGGGACGGGTACTGTTTTTT.

The rearrangement joins TRBV6-6 to TRBJ1-5; the D gene is possibly TRBD1 (6 bases). The CDR3 contains 15 residues. Trimming removed 6 bases from V and 0 bases from J, with 12 bases in between. Germline CDR1 reads MNHNY; CDR2 reads SVGAGI (reference sequence). The CDR3 here is CASSLRGDSNQPQHF. The DNA of the CDR3 is TGTGCCAGCAGCTTGAGGGGGGATAGCAATCAGCCCCAGCATTTT.

This clone showed up just once. The chain combines TRBV27 with TRBJ2-7; D is uncertain. In germline, CDR1 is MNHEY, CDR2 SMNVEV (reference sequence). The CDR3 has 13 amino acids. V lost 6 bases and J 6 bases, leaving 15 bases between the germline ends. CDR3 sequence reads: CASSLVVGSEQYF. CDR3 DNA: TGTGCCAGCAGCCTTGTCGTGGGCAGCGAGCAGTACTTC.

This rearrangement joins TRBV18 to TRBJ2-3, with a weak D call TRBD1 (5 bases). CDR3 length equals 13 residues. Germline lookup yields CDR1 KGHSH and CDR2 LQKENI. V was pared by 1 base and J by 7 bases, with 9 bases between. The CDR3 nucleotides read TGTGCCAGCTCACCACGGGGCGGAAATACGCAGTATTTT. As protein: CASSPRGGNTQYF.

V usage is TRBV7-2 and J usage is TRBJ2-7, with D possibly TRBD2 on 7 matching bases. Trimming left V 1 base short and J 0 bases short, with 10 bases between. The CDR3 has 15 amino acids. The germline V gene encodes CDR1 SGHTA and CDR2 FQGNSA. The CDR3 region has the DNA TGTGCCAGCAGCTTAGTCCGGGGGGCCTCCTACGAGCAGTACTTC. Translated: CASSLVRGASYEQYF.

In this sample, this clone turned up once. V gene TRBV29-1 combines with J gene TRBJ2-7; 9 nucleotides align to TRBD1. The CDR3 is made up of 16 amino acids. Germline lookup yields CDR1 SQVTM and CDR2 ANQGSEA. Trimming took 4 bases from V and 2 from J; bases not matched to a gene: 12. In nucleotides, the CDR3 is TGCAGCGTTGGCAGAAGACCGGGACAGGGAACCTACGAGCAGTACTTC. Its translation is CSVGRRPGQGTYEQYF.

This clone was recorded once. CDR3 protein: CASRSFVGRGNTEAFF. Written as DNA, the CDR3 is TGTGCCAGCAGATCCTTCGTGGGCAGGGGGAACACTGAAGCTTTCTTT. V and J are TRBV11-2 and TRBJ1-1, with D possibly matching TRBD1 (6 bases). Deletions cut 6 bases from V and 1 base from J, with 18 bases between. The germline V gene has CDR1 SGHAT and CDR2 FQNNGV. The length of the CDR3 is 16 residues.